Listed here are 21 T cell receptor beta chains from one sample, sequenced in a study of cytomegalovirus exposure and HLA in healthy donors. With 60 Vbeta and 13 Jbeta primers, the PCR was carried out. Clones were sequenced by immunoSEQ multiplex PCR, and TCRdb holds only the in-frame ones, with some missing. Among approximately 44,000 clones listed, roughly 60% were seen once. The sequenced sample consisted of PBMCs. All receptors come from a human donor in good health.

The chain links TRBV19 to TRBJ2-3, with D perhaps TRBD1 (7 bases). Germline CDR1 and CDR2: LNHDA and SQIVND (reference sequence). This CDR3 is built from 16 residues. Trimming stripped 2 bases from V and 0 bases from J, with 12 bases between. The CDR3 protein is CASSIRGTVSTDTQYF. The CDR3 nucleotides read TGTGCCAGTAGTATACGGGGGACAGTTAGCACAGATACGCAGTATTTT. The variable domain in full, with the rest retrieved from reference TRBV19 and TRBJ2-3, is DGGITQSPKYLFRKEGQNVTLSCEQNLNHDAMYWYRQDPGQGLRLIYYSQIVNDFQKGDIAEGYSVSREKKESFPLTVTSAQKNPTAFYLCASSIRGTVSTDTQYFGPGTRLTVL.

The chain uses TRBV4-1 and TRBJ2-3, with D tentatively TRBD1 (5 bases). Germline-derived CDR1 and CDR2 are MGHRA and YSYEKL. With 4 bases removed from V and 0 bases from J, the gap between germline ends came to 14 bases. CDR3 length: 16 amino acids. The CDR3 loop is CASSPTRGTSTDTQYF. CDR3 bases: TGCGCCAGCAGCCCCACAAGGGGAACTAGCACAGATACGCAGTATTTT.

V is TRBV5-1 and J is TRBJ2-7; no clear D. Trimming pared 0 bases from V and 2 bases from J, leaving 9 bases between. The CDR3 is 14 residues long. In germline, CDR1 is SGHRS, CDR2 YFSETQ. CDR3 DNA sequence: TGCGCCAGCAGCTTGGAGGCAACAGCCTACGAGCAGTACTTC. As protein: CASSLEATAYEQYF.

The chain combines TRBV4-3 with TRBJ1-4, with 7 bases fitting TRBD1. V lost 4 bases and J lost 5; bases outside the gene matches: 7. The germline gives CDR1 LGHNA, CDR2 YSLEER. CDR3 size: 15 residues. The chain's CDR3 is CASSPRTGQNEKLFF. CDR3 in DNA: TGCGCCAGCAGCCCCCGGACAGGTCAGAATGAAAAACTGTTTTTT.

This clone was observed once. The gene calls are TRBV28 and TRBJ1-6; no reliable D call. CDR1 is MDHEN and CDR2 is SYDVKM in the germline V gene. The V end was cut by 3 bases, the J end by 7 bases, with 7 bases between. The CDR3 runs 13 residues. The DNA of the CDR3 is TGTGCCAGCAGTTTGGAGGGAAATTCACCCCTCCACTTT. Translating it yields CASSLEGNSPLHF.

This clone was detected a few times. This rearrangement joins TRBV5-1 to TRBJ2-7; 7 positions agree with TRBD1. Germline values: CDR1 SGHRS, CDR2 YFSETQ. CDR3 length equals 16 residues. With 0 bases clipped from V and 1 base from J, the junction kept 7 bases outside the gene matches. In DNA form, the CDR3 reads TGCGCCAGCAGCTTGGGAGGTTGGGACAGTTCCTACGAGCAGTACTTC. Residues: CASSLGGWDSSYEQYF. Based on the CDR3 plus reference TRBV5-1 and TRBJ2-7, the full variable domain is KAGVTQTPRYLIKTRGQQVTLSCSPISGHRSVSWYQQTPGQGLQFLFEYFSETQRNKGNFPGRFSGRQFSNSRSEMNVSTLELGDSALYLCASSLGGWDSSYEQYFGPGTRLTVT.

This clone has only one observation. The V and J genes are TRBV7-2 and TRBJ2-3; a weak D match, TRBD1 (5 bases). V dropped 3 bases and J dropped 6 bases, with 10 bases sitting between them. Germline V CDR1 and CDR2: SGHTA, FQGNSA. This CDR3 comprises 13 residues. The CDR3: CASSFQGSDTQYF. Written as DNA, the CDR3 is TGTGCCAGCAGCTTTCAGGGATCCGATACGCAGTATTTT.

The chain employs TRBV11-2 and TRBJ2-5; 7 bases are shared with TRBD2. The V gene's germline CDR1 is SGHAT and CDR2 FQNNGV. The V segment lost 0 bases and the J segment 9 bases; nucleotides outside the gene matches: 13. The length of the CDR3 is 16 residues. Here the CDR3 DNA reads TGTGCCAGCAGCTTAGATCATCTAGCGGCGACGGTGGCCCAGTACTTC. Protein: CASSLDHLAATVAQYF. The entire variable domain, with the rest obtained from reference TRBV11-2 and TRBJ2-5, is as follows: EAGVAQSPRYKIIEKRQSVAFWCNPISGHATLYWYQQILGQGPKLLIQFQNNGVVDDSQLPKDRFSAERLKGVDSTLKIQPAKLEDSAVYLCASSLDHLAATVAQYFGPGTRLLVL.

The chain uses TRBV27 and TRBJ1-6; maybe TRBD1 (5 bases). Trimming removed 1 base at V and 13 bases at J, with 11 bases between. The CDR3 runs to 13 residues. CDR1 MNHEY and CDR2 SMNVEV come from the germline V gene (reference sequence). The CDR3 sequence: CASSLFQTAPLHF. The CDR3 nucleotides read TGTGCCAGCAGTTTATTCCAGACAGCGCCCCTCCACTTT.

This clone was seen a single time. The rearrangement links TRBV4-3 to TRBJ1-2; no reliable D call. The CDR3 consists of 15 residues. Looked up from germline, CDR1 is LGHNA and CDR2 is YSLEER. Between the trimmed V and J ends, which lost 0 bases and 4 bases, there was a span of 12 bases. Here the CDR3 reads CASSQELRQFYGYTF. CDR3 sequence (DNA): TGCGCCAGCAGCCAAGAATTGAGGCAGTTCTATGGCTACACCTTC.

The chain recombines TRBV5-1 with TRBJ1-5, with D perhaps matching TRBD1 (6 bases). V gave up 0 bases and J gave up 5 bases, with 9 bases separating them. This CDR3 has 14 amino acids. The germline V gene has CDR1 SGHRS and CDR2 YFSETQ. The CDR3 DNA is TGCGCCAGCAGCTTGGGGGGGCCTGATCAGCCCCAGCATTTT. This gives the protein CASSLGGPDQPQHF.

The rearrangement uses TRBV6-5 and TRBJ1-1; D is unresolved. Between the trimmed V and J ends, which lost 3 bases and 0 bases, there was a span of 5 bases. This CDR3 has 13 residues. Germline V gene data show CDR1 as MNHEY and CDR2 as SVGAGI. The CDR3 sequence: CASSYRVNTEAFF. The CDR3, as DNA: TGTGCCAGCAGTTATCGGGTGAACACTGAAGCTTTCTTT.

This clone has a handful of counts. This chain uses TRBV28 with TRBJ1-2, with D possibly TRBD1 on 5 matching bases. The V and J ends lost 5 bases and 7 bases respectively, with 26 bases between them. CDR1 is MDHEN and CDR2 is SYDVKM in the germline V gene. The CDR3 totals 17 residues. CDR3 in amino acids: CASSLGRWPEDFSGYTF. CDR3 nucleotides: TGTGCCAGCAGTCTGGGGCGGTGGCCCGAGGATTTCAGTGGCTACACCTTC.

The V and J genes are TRBV6-5 and TRBJ1-2, with a possible D match to TRBD1 (5 bases). Germline V CDR1 and CDR2: MNHEY, SVGAGI. This CDR3 is 11 amino acids long. V lost 2 bases and J 8 bases, leaving 6 bases between the germline ends. Here the CDR3 DNA reads TGTGCCAGCAGTTACAGGGGCGGCTACACCTTC. Amino acid sequence: CASSYRGGYTF.

The J gene is TRBJ2-1, the V gene TRBV10-3, with TRBD1 matching over 9 bases. CDR1 and CDR2 (germline): ENHRY, SYGVKD. Losses at the gene ends were 7 bases for V and 4 bases for J; bases not matched to a gene: 2. The CDR3 spans 13 residues. CDR3 DNA sequence: TGTGCCATCAAGGGACAGGGATACAATGAGCAGTTCTTC. This translates into CAIKGQGYNEQFF.

This chain links TRBV28 with TRBJ1-2, with TRBD1 identical over 7 bases. J was trimmed by 4 bases and V by 2 bases; bases with no gene match: 10. The V gene's germline CDR1 is MDHEN and CDR2 SYDVKM. The CDR3 length is 16 residues. CDR3 DNA: TGTGCCAGCAGTTTAAGCCCAGGGACAGCCGTCTATGGCTACACCTTC. Protein sequence: CASSLSPGTAVYGYTF.

This clone was counted only a few times. The rearrangement links TRBV5-6 to TRBJ2-6; maybe TRBD2 (6 bases). V dropped 5 bases and J dropped 0 bases, with 12 bases sitting between them. This CDR3 spans 16 amino acids. Per germline, CDR1 SGHDT and CDR2 YYEEEE. CDR3 in DNA: TGTGCCAGCAGTCGGAGGGCAACCTCTGGGGCCAACGTCCTGACTTTC. This sequence encodes CASSRRATSGANVLTF.

The rearrangement links TRBV6-5 to TRBJ1-2, with 9 bases fitting TRBD1. The CDR3 spans 13 residues. Losses at the gene ends were 5 bases for V and 5 bases for J; bases not matched to a gene: 3. Germline loops: CDR1 MNHEY, CDR2 SVGAGI. The chain's CDR3 is CASSPGTGYGYTF. The CDR3 nucleotides read TGTGCCAGCAGTCCCGGGACAGGGTATGGCTACACCTTC.

This chain connects TRBV11-2 to TRBJ2-5; the D gene is possibly TRBD2 (5 bases). CDR1 is SGHAT and CDR2 is FQNNGV in the germline V gene. This CDR3 region has 18 residues. V was trimmed by 1 base and J by 3 bases, leaving 21 bases between them. This CDR3 reads CASSLVREGIGYKETQYF. CDR3 coding DNA: TGTGCCAGCAGCTTAGTTCGTGAGGGCATCGGTTATAAAGAGACCCAGTACTTC.

Written as DNA, the CDR3 is TGTGCCAGCAGCTTAAGGGGCCGACAAGAGACCCAGTACTTC. Amino acid sequence: CASSLRGRQETQYF. The V and J genes are TRBV11-2 and TRBJ2-5; D may be TRBD1 (5 bases). The CDR3 is 14 residues long. With 2 bases removed from V and 2 bases from J, the gap between germline ends came to 9 bases. Looked up from germline, CDR1 is SGHAT and CDR2 is FQNNGV.

The sample holds one count of this clone. The chain's CDR3 is CASSSRRGVGETQYF. The DNA for the CDR3 is TGTGCCAGCAGCTCCCGTCGGGGGGTCGGTGAGACCCAGTACTTC. The V and J genes are TRBV7-2 and TRBJ2-5, with 7 bases matching TRBD2. This CDR3 is 15 amino acids long. Trimming cost V 4 bases and J 5 bases; bases outside gene matches: 10. Germline V gene lookup returns CDR1 SGHTA and CDR2 FQGNSA.